The 15 T cell receptor beta chains below all came from one sample that was sequenced in a study of CD8+ T cells in alopecia areata. RNA was extracted and reverse transcribed into cDNA as the sequencing template. Sequencing was performed with immunoSEQ multiplex PCR; in TCRdb, only in-frame clones are kept and a portion is missing. This repertoire shows around 140,000 clones, more than 45% found once; its top ten account for approximately 6.6%. What was sequenced was CD4+ T cells sorted from blood. These receptors all stem from a human donor with alopecia areata.

V usage is TRBV11-2 and J usage is TRBJ2-7; no clear D gene. The germline CDR1 and CDR2 sequences are SGHAT and FQNNGV. With 0 bases removed from V and 0 bases from J, the gap between germline ends came to 3 bases. The CDR3 has 13 amino acids. The CDR3 DNA reads TGTGCCAGCAGCTTAGACTACTCCTACGAGCAGTACTTC. This encodes CASSLDYSYEQYF. The variable domain in full, completed from reference TRBV11-2 and TRBJ2-7, reads EAGVAQSPRYKIIEKRQSVAFWCNPISGHATLYWYQQILGQGPKLLIQFQNNGVVDDSQLPKDRFSAERLKGVDSTLKIQPAKLEDSAVYLCASSLDYSYEQYFGPGTRLTVT.

This clone has a handful of counts. The chain links TRBV11-2 to TRBJ1-2; a weak D match, TRBD1 (5 bases). The CDR3 contains 15 residues. Trimming took off 0 bases at V and 0 bases at J, with 8 bases between the two ends. The germline gives CDR1 SGHAT, CDR2 FQNNGV. DNA of the CDR3: TGTGCCAGCAGCTTAGACGGGGACCCTAACTATGGCTACACCTTC. Residues: CASSLDGDPNYGYTF.

V and J are TRBV5-4 and TRBJ2-3; no definite D call. Trimming shortened V by 2 bases and J by 5 bases, and 6 bases separated the two germline ends. The CDR3 extends over 12 amino acids. The germline gives CDR1 SGHNT, CDR2 YYREEE (reference sequence). The CDR3 DNA is TGTGCCAGCAGCTTTACAGAAGATACGCAGTATTTT. This codes for CASSFTEDTQYF. Looking up the rest from reference TRBV5-4 and TRBJ2-3 gives the full variable domain: ETGVTQSPTHLIKTRGQQVTLRCSSQSGHNTVSWYQQALGQGPQFIFQYYREEENGRGNFPPRFSGLQFPNYSSELNVNALELDDSALYLCASSFTEDTQYFGPGTRLTVL.

The CDR3 protein is CASSLESGRGAYGYTF. The CDR3 nucleotides read TGTGCCAGCAGCTTAGAATCAGGGCGGGGGGCCTATGGCTACACCTTC. This rearrangement joins TRBV7-6 to TRBJ1-2; possibly TRBD1 for D (6 bases). The CDR3 has 16 amino acids. The germline V and J ends were trimmed by 1 base and 4 bases, with 16 bases remaining between them. Germline CDR1 SGHVS, CDR2 FNYEAQ.

The genes are TRBV7-2 and TRBJ1-1; D is possibly TRBD1 (5 bases). CDR1 and CDR2 from the germline V gene are SGHTA and FQGNSA. This CDR3 has 13 amino acids. The V and J ends lost 5 bases and 1 base respectively, with 8 bases between them. The CDR3 region is CASSPGQNTEAFF. DNA of the CDR3: TGTGCCAGCAGCCCCGGACAGAACACTGAAGCTTTCTTT.

The chain couples TRBV30 to TRBJ1-1; a possible D gene is TRBD1 (5 bases). Trimming took off 1 base at V and 1 base at J, with 7 bases between the two ends. CDR3 length: 13 amino acids. CDR1 and CDR2 (germline): GTSNPN, SVGIG (reference sequence). CDR3 in amino acids: CAWSEGRNTEAFF. The CDR3 DNA reads as TGTGCCTGGAGTGAGGGGAGGAACACTGAAGCTTTCTTT.

The sample holds a few counts of this clone. This chain joins TRBV7-9 and TRBJ2-7; D unclear. The V and J ends lost 5 bases and 3 bases respectively, with 17 bases between them. The CDR3 spans 15 residues. In germline, CDR1 is SEHNR, CDR2 FQNEAQ (reference sequence). CDR3 sequence reads: CASSLSLGNNYEQYF. DNA of the CDR3: TGTGCCAGCAGCCTTAGTTTGGGGAACAACTACGAGCAGTACTTC.

This clone has only a few counts. This chain uses TRBV19 with TRBJ1-3; D is unclear. The V gene lost 10 bases and the J gene lost 1 base, with 14 bases spanning the gap. The CDR3 consists of 14 residues. Looked up from germline, CDR1 is LNHDA and CDR2 is SQIVND (reference sequence). Here the CDR3 DNA reads TGTGCCACCTCCTTATGGATGTCTGGAAACACCATATATTTT. This sequence encodes CATSLWMSGNTIYF.

The chain recombines TRBV15 with TRBJ1-4; 9 bases match TRBD1. Germline V gene sequence: CDR1 LNHNV, CDR2 YYDKDF (reference sequence). The CDR3 consists of 13 residues. The V gene end was trimmed by 9 bases and the J gene end by 8 bases; junction bases not matched to a gene: 7. As DNA, the CDR3 is TGTGCCACGACCGGGACAGGGCGCGAAAAACTGTTTTTT. This codes for CATTGTGREKLFF.

The CDR3 nucleotides read TGTGCCAGCAGTGAACAGGGGTTAGGCTACACCTTC. This gives the protein CASSEQGLGYTF. This chain connects TRBV25-1 to TRBJ1-2; TRBD1 is a possible D gene (6 bases). CDR3 length: 12 amino acids. The ends were cut back, 2 bases at V and 8 bases at J, with 9 bases in the middle. Germline V gene lookup returns CDR1 MGHDK and CDR2 SYGVNS.

This clone came up a few times. V and J are TRBV29-1 and TRBJ2-7; D ambiguous. CDR1 is SQVTM and CDR2 is ANQGSEA in the germline V gene. This CDR3 comprises 13 residues. V dropped 5 bases and J dropped 0 bases, with 11 bases sitting between them. For the CDR3, the DNA is TGCAGCGTTCGCCCGTCTGGCTCCTACGAGCAGTACTTC. Protein sequence: CSVRPSGSYEQYF.

This clone has a handful of counts. The CDR3 DNA follows: TGCAGTGCTAAGGGGGTGCGAGCTTTCTTT. Protein sequence: CSAKGVRAFF. V and J are TRBV20-1 and TRBJ1-1; TRBD1 might be the D (6 bases). With 4 bases removed from V and 10 bases from J, the gap between germline ends came to 10 bases. CDR3 length: 10 residues. CDR1 and CDR2 (germline): DFQATT, SNEGSKA (reference sequence).

The chain has TRBV5-1 and TRBJ2-7, with a weak D call TRBD2 (6 bases). The CDR3 runs 14 residues. V lost 4 bases to trimming and J lost 0 bases, with 11 bases between them. Per the germline V gene, CDR1 is SGHRS and CDR2 is YFSETQ. Written as DNA, the CDR3 is TGCGCCAGCAGCGGCGGGACTGCCTCCTACGAGCAGTACTTC. It specifies CASSGGTASYEQYF.

This chain joins TRBV4-1 and TRBJ2-5, with 10 bases that match TRBD2. This CDR3 has 18 residues. Germline lookup yields CDR1 MGHRA and CDR2 YSYEKL. V trimming: 0 bases; J trimming: 0 bases; junction bases outside the gene matches: 7. The CDR3 DNA is TGCGCCAGCAGCCAAGAGCCACGGACTAGCGGCAACCAAGAGACCCAGTACTTC. Residues: CASSQEPRTSGNQETQYF.

This clone was seen only a few times. The chain is built from TRBV29-1 and TRBJ2-7; TRBD2 matches at 8 bases. CDR1 is SQVTM, CDR2 ANQGSEA, per germline. The CDR3 has 15 residues. V lost 3 bases and J lost 0; bases outside the gene matches: 7. The CDR3 DNA reads TGCAGCGTTGAGGGTCTAGCGGGCGGCTCCTACGAGCAGTACTTC. It specifies CSVEGLAGGSYEQYF.